This TCR beta chain was sequenced for a study of blood T cell repertoires in COVID-19. Study as a whole: Both acute and convalescent COVID-19 samples were obtained from the United States, Italy and Spain.

Authors' data handling: Amplification of reference gene primers was used by the study to estimate nucleated cell counts. Sequencing used immunoSEQ multiplex PCR; TCRdb keeps in-frame clones, though not all of them. The V and J calls and the clone size are those of that table, but D and trimming were determined from the DNA. The repertoire holds some 45,000 clones, with around 79% as singletons. This CDR3 contains 14 residues. CDR1 and CDR2 (germline): LNHDA, SQIVND (reference sequence). Trimming at V came to 2 bases and at J to 5 bases, leaving 5 bases not matched to a gene. This receptor was taken from a human donor in a cohort sampled during active COVID-19. The source material was peripheral blood. The rearrangement links TRBV19 to TRBJ2-5, with 7 bases that match TRBD1. The CDR3 sequence: CASSIQGEGETQYF. CDR3 bases: TGTGCCAGTAGTATACAGGGGGAAGGGGAGACCCAGTACTTC. The variable domain in full, with the rest retrieved from reference TRBV19 and TRBJ2-5, is DGGITQSPKYLFRKEGQNVTLSCEQNLNHDAMYWYRQDPGQGLRLIYYSQIVNDFQKGDIAEGYSVSREKKESFPLTVTSAQKNPTAFYLCASSIQGEGETQYFGPGTRLLVL.